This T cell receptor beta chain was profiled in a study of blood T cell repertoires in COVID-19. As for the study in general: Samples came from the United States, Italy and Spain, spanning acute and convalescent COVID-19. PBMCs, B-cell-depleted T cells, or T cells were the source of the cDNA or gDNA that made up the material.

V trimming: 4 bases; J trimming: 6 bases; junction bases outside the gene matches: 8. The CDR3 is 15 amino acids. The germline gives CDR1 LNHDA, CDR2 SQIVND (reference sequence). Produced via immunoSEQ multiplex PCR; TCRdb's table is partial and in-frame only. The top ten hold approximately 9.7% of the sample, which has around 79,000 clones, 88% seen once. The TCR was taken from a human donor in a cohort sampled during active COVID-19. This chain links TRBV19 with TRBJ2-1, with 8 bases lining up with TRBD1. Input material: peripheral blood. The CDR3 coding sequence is TGTGCCAGTAGTAAAGGACAGGGTTGGGTCAATGAGCAGTTCTTC. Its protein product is CASSKGQGWVNEQFF. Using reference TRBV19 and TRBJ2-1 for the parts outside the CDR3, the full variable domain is DGGITQSPKYLFRKEGQNVTLSCEQNLNHDAMYWYRQDPGQGLRLIYYSQIVNDFQKGDIAEGYSVSREKKESFPLTVTSAQKNPTAFYLCASSKGQGWVNEQFFGPGTRLTVL.